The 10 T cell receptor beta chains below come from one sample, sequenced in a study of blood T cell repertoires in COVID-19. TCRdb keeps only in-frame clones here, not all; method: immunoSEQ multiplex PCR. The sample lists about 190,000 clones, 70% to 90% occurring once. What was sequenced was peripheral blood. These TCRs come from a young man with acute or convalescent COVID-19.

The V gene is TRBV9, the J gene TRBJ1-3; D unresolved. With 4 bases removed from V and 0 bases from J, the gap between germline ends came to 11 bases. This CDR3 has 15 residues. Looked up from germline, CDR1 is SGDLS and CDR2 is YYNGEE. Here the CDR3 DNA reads TGTGCCAGCAGCCCGATGAGGAGCTCTGGAAACACCATATATTTT. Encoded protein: CASSPMRSSGNTIYF.

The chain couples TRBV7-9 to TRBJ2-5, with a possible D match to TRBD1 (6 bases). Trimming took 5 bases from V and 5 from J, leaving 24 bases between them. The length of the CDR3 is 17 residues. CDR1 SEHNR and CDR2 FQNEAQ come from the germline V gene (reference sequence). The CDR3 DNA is TGTGCCAGCAGCCACCGGCGGACAGTGAGTACGCCGGAGACCCAGTACTTC. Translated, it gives CASSHRRTVSTPETQYF.

The CDR3 sequence is CASFRVSGRSGEQYF. The CDR3 nucleotides read TGTGCCAGCTTCCGAGTTAGCGGGAGGTCCGGCGAGCAGTACTTC. This chain links TRBV18 with TRBJ2-7; TRBD2 aligns across 10 bases. The J segment lost 6 bases and the V segment lost 7 bases, leaving 12 bases of the junction unmatched. Per the germline V gene, CDR1 is KGHSH and CDR2 is LQKENI. CDR3 length equals 15 residues. Drawing the rest from reference TRBV18 and TRBJ2-7, the complete variable domain is NAGVMQNPRHLVRRRGQEARLRCSPMKGHSHVYWYRQLPEEGLKFMVYLQKENIIDESGMPKERFSAEFPKEGPSILRIQQVVRGDSAAYFCASFRVSGRSGEQYFGPGTRLTVT.

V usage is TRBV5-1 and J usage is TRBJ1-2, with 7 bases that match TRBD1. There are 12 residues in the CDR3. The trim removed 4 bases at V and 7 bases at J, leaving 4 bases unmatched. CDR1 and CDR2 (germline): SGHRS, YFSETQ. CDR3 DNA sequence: TGCGCCAGCAGCCTACAGGGGATTGGCTACACCTTC. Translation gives CASSLQGIGYTF.

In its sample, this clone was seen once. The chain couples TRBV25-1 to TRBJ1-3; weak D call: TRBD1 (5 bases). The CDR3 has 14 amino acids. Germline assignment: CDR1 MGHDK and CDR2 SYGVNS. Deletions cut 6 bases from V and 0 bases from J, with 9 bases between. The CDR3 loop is CASRRGGSGNTIYF. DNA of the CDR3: TGTGCCAGCAGACGCGGGGGCTCTGGAAACACCATATATTTT.

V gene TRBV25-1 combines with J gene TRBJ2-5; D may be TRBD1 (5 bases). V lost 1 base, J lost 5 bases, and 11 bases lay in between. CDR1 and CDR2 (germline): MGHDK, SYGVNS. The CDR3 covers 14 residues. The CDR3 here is CASSESKGKETQYF. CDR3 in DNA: TGTGCCAGCAGTGAATCTAAGGGGAAGGAGACCCAGTACTTC.

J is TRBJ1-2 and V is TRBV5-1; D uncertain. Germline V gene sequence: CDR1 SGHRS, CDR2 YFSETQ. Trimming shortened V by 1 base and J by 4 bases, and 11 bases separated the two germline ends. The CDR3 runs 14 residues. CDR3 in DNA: TGCGCCAGCAGCTTGCAAGGCACAGCCTATGGCTACACCTTC. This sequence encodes CASSLQGTAYGYTF.

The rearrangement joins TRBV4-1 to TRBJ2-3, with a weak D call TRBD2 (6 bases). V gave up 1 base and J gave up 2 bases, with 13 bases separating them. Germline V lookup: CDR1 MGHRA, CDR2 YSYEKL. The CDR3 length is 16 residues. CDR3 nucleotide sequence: TGCGCCAGCAGCCAAGGAAGTAGCGGAAACACAGATACGCAGTATTTT. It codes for CASSQGSSGNTDTQYF.

CDR3 DNA sequence: TGTGCCAGCAGTTACGAAGGGAGAAACACAGATACGCAGTATTTT. This sequence encodes CASSYEGRNTDTQYF. The chain combines TRBV6-5 with TRBJ2-3; possible D gene TRBD2, 5 bases. V lost 2 bases, J lost 2 bases, and 11 bases lay in between. Germline CDR1 is MNHEY and CDR2 is SVGAGI. The CDR3 runs to 15 residues.

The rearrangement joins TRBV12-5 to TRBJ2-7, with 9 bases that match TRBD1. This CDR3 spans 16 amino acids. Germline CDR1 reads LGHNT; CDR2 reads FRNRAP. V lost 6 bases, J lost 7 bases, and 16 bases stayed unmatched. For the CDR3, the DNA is TGTGCTAGTGGACTCCGGCCGGGACAGGGACCTGCAGAGCAGTACTTC. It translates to CASGLRPGQGPAEQYF.